This T cell receptor delta chain was obtained from a study of γδ T cells in repeated Plasmodium falciparum infection. Study-level information: Each infection was followed by sampling at 21 days, plus baseline and some pre-infection draws. Malian samples came from no-transmission periods or across acute febrile malaria episodes.

Flow sorting of PBMC yielded separate Vgamma9/Vdelta2+ and Vdelta2-negative gammadelta T cell populations for bulk repertoire analysis. Germline CDR1 reads GEAIGNYY; CDR2 reads EKD. The V and J ends lost 3 bases and 3 bases, in that order; junction bases with no gene match: 12. The CDR3 runs 18 residues. TCRdb reanalyzed the multiplex PCR reads using CATT. The sample consists of roughly 90,000 delta-chain clones, approximately 0.96% of them appearing once. The table lists this clone with a few counts. The TCRdb record carries a much larger clone's protein, which differs from this DNA's translation at residue 12; a read error is the likely cause, and the protein listed here is the DNA translation.

The TCR originated in a pool of human donors (malaria-infected and uninfected, not separated). Material for sequencing was gamma-delta T cells from blood. The V and J genes are TRDV2 and TRDJ1, with 13 bases fitting TRDD3. TCRdb lists no J gene, so it was determined here by aligning the DNA to germline. Here the CDR3 DNA reads TGTGCCTGTGACTTACTGGGGGATACGCCAGAACTCGCCGATAAACTCATCTTT. Amino acid sequence: CACDLLGDTPELADKLIF.